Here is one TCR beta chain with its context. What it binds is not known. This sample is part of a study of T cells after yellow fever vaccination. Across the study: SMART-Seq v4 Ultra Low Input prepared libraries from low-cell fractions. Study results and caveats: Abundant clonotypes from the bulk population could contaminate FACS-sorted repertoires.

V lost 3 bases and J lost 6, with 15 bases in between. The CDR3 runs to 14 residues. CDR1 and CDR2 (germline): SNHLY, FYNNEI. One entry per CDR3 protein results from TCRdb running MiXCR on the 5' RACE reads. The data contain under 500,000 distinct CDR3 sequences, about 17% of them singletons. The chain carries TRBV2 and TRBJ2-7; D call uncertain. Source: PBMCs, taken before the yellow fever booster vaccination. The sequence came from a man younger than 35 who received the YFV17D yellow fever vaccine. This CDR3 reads CASSDVVHTPEQYV. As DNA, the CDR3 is TGTGCCAGCAGTGATGTTGTCCATACACCCGAGCAGTACGTC.